The entry below describes one T cell receptor (beta chain). Germline V lookup: CDR1 SEHNR, CDR2 FQNEAQ (reference sequence). There are 13 residues in the CDR3. The ends were cut back, 2 bases at V and 3 bases at J, with 7 bases in the middle. Collection of around 10 milliliters of peripheral blood was performed for each donor. Per sample, no less than 5 micrograms of total RNA were extracted. The sample is drawn from a study of blood T cells in healthy people across ages. Alongside a J-beta primer mix, a sample-barcoded 5' primer served in a second PCR lasting 7 to 11 cycles. A template-switch adaptor containing 12 random nucleotides labeled each cDNA molecule. MiXCR was run by TCRdb on the 5' RACE reads, yielding one entry per CDR3 protein. The sample contains 800,000 to 950,000 distinct CDR3 sequences, 25% to 30% of which appear only once. These data were also filed under a second study, of T cells of mothers and their children.

The specimen sequenced was blood. The chain recombines TRBV7-9 with TRBJ1-2; D gene unclear. The receptor was derived from a woman in her thirties or forties in good health. CDR3 region: CASSLNTDYGYTF. The CDR3 coding sequence is TGTGCCAGCAGCTTAAATACGGACTATGGCTACACCTTC.